This T cell receptor (beta chain) was captured by sequencing in a study of blood T cell repertoires in COVID-19. Study-wide background: T cells, B-cell-depleted T cells, or PBMCs provided the cDNA or gDNA that served as material.

V trimming: 5 bases; J trimming: 0 bases; junction bases outside the gene matches: 22. Germline-derived CDR1 and CDR2 are KGHDR and SFDVKD. CDR3 length equals 21 residues. The repertoire was sequenced with immunoSEQ multiplex PCR; TCRdb's copy has only in-frame clones and lacks some. The sample holds hundreds of thousands of clones, 85% to 90% seen once. Input material: PBMCs or T cells enriched from blood (not recorded which). The source of this sequence is a man between 25 and 39 years old who had recovered from COVID-19. This rearrangement joins TRBV24-1 to TRBJ2-7; 9 bases are a match to TRBD2. CDR3 nucleotides: TGTGCCACCAGTGCCGGGACATACAATTTAGCGGGAGCCCCACTCTCCTACGAGCAGTACTTC. Its translation is CATSAGTYNLAGAPLSYEQYF.